A selection of T cell receptor beta chains follows, all from one sample in a study of T cells in Graves' hyperthyroidism and ophthalmopathy. TCRdb called the multiplex PCR reads again in MiXCR, with one record for every CDR3 protein. The sample lists some 500,000 distinct CDR3 sequences; 14% were seen once. The specimen was blood. The origin of the receptors is a woman aged 18-29 years with Graves' hyperthyroidism. Each CDR3 is given with its conserved first and last residue. A D gene is named only where the DNA matches it firmly. Clone sizes are given selectively: once, few, many, or a class where the clone is expanded.

D gene	V gene	clone size	J gene	CDR3 DNA	CDR3 protein
-	TRBV16	-	TRBJ2-7	TGTGCCAGCAGCCAATTGGGGGTCTCCTACGAGCAGTACTTC	CASSQLGVSYEQYF
-	TRBV12-5	-	TRBJ1-2	TGTGCTAGTGGTTTGGCAGGATATGGCTACACCTTC	CASGLAGYGYTF
-	TRBV19	many	TRBJ2-7	TGTGCCAGTAGTCGCACGGGACACACTTCGGCGGTGCAGTACTTC	CASSRTGHTSAVQYF
-	TRBV30	many	TRBJ1-2	TGTGCCTGGAATTCGGGGGGGGCGCAGGTCTATGGCTACACCTTC	CAWNSGGAQVYGYTF
-	TRBV29-1	few	TRBJ2-3	TGCAGCGTTGCGGGCAGGGGGGCAGATACGCAGTATTTT	CSVAGRGADTQYF
-	TRBV20-1	many	TRBJ2-1	TGCAGTGCTCCTCCGATGGGCGGGAACCCCTACAATGAGCAGTTCTTC	CSAPPMGGNPYNEQFF
-	TRBV15	-	TRBJ1-1	TGTGCCACCAGCAGATGGGGGGAGGGCGTGAACACTGAAGCTTTCTTT	CATSRWGEGVNTEAFF
-	TRBV5-1	many	TRBJ1-1	TGCGCCAGCAGCTTGGCCGCGGGTAAGGCTTTCTTT	CASSLAAGKAFF
-	TRBV9	few	TRBJ2-7	TGTGCCAGCAACTCAGGGGGGTTTACCTACGAGCAGTACTTC	CASNSGGFTYEQYF
-	TRBV7-9	many	TRBJ1-2	TGTGCCAGCAGCTTAGGAAGAGGGTCCAACTATGGCTACACCTTC	CASSLGRGSNYGYTF
-	TRBV7-3	few	TRBJ1-1	TGTGCCAGCAGCGCCCGAGCGGGACAGAACACTGAAGCTTTCTTT	CASSARAGQNTEAFF
TRBD2	TRBV27	many	TRBJ2-3	TGTGCCAGCAGTTACCGAGTAGCGGGTACAGATACGCAGTATTTT	CASSYRVAGTDTQYF
-	TRBV11-3	many	TRBJ1-1	TGTGCCAGCAGCCCAGGACGGGGGTTCGCTGAAGCTTTCTTT	CASSPGRGFAEAFF
-	TRBV5-1	many	TRBJ1-1	TGCGCCAGCAGCTTGTCACAACCGAACACTGAAGCTTTCTTT	CASSLSQPNTEAFF
TRBD2	TRBV9	few	TRBJ2-1	TGTGCCAGCGGCGGCCTAGCGGGAGTCAACAATGAGCAGTTCTTC	CASGGLAGVNNEQFF
-	TRBV29-1	many	TRBJ2-7	TGCAGCATTGTCCGGGCGGGGTTAGGCTCCTACGAGCAGTACTTC	CSIVRAGLGSYEQYF
-	TRBV9	few	TRBJ2-4	TGTGCCAGCAACGTAAAGGGGCAGGGAAACATTCAGTACTTC	CASNVKGQGNIQYF
-	TRBV29-1	few	TRBJ1-2	TGCAGCGTTGAACCAGGGGCGCATGGCTACACCTTC	CSVEPGAHGYTF
-	TRBV20-1	many	TRBJ2-3	TGCAGTGCTAGAGTACCGGGACGGACAGATACGCAGTATTTT	CSARVPGRTDTQYF
TRBD1	TRBV28	many	TRBJ1-2	TGTGCCAGCAGTACCCCCGCTATCTCCGGGACAGGGGGATACGGCTACACCTTC	CASSTPAISGTGGYGYTF
TRBD1	TRBV20-1	many	TRBJ1-2	TGCAGTGCTAGAGATCGGGGACAGGGCCAGTTCTATGGCTACACCTTC	CSARDRGQGQFYGYTF
-	TRBV7-8	many	TRBJ1-1	TGTGCCAGCAGCCCGAGGAACAGGGATGTTTCTGAAGCTTTCTTT	CASSPRNRDVSEAFF
TRBD1	TRBV2	many	TRBJ1-5	TGTGCCAGCAGGCCGGGACAGGGGGATCAGCCCCAGCATTTT	CASRPGQGDQPQHF
TRBD1	TRBV9	-	TRBJ2-1	TGTGCCAGCACCCGGGACAGGGGGTACAATGAGCAGTTCTTC	CASTRDRGYNEQFF
TRBD2	TRBV4-1	-	TRBJ2-1	TGCGCCAGCAGCCAAGCCCTAGCGGGGTGGTTGAGGGAGCAGTTCTTC	CASSQALAGWLREQFF
TRBD1	TRBV30	many	TRBJ1-5	TGTGCCTGGAGTGTACAGGGGGCATATCAGCCCCAGCATTTT	CAWSVQGAYQPQHF
-	TRBV29-1	many	TRBJ2-1	TGCAGCGTTGAAAGGAGGGTTAATGAGCAGTTCTTC	CSVERRVNEQFF
TRBD1	TRBV6-2/TRBV6-3	-	TRBJ2-1	TGTGCCAGCAGTACCGGGACAGGCCTATACAATGAGCAGTTCTTC	CASSTGTGLYNEQFF
-	TRBV5-1	few	TRBJ1-2	TGCGCCAGCAGCTTTGAGAGTTCTAACTATGGCTACACCTTC	CASSFESSNYGYTF
-	TRBV5-1	many	TRBJ1-1	TGCGCCAGCAGCTTGCCCGGGACGAACACTGAAGCTTTCTTT	CASSLPGTNTEAFF
-	TRBV19	few	TRBJ1-2	TGTGCCAGTAGTACCGGGACCAGGGGTGGCTACACCTTC	CASSTGTRGGYTF
-	TRBV30	many	TRBJ1-2	TGTGCCTGGAATCGGGGACTTGTCCCCTATGGCTACACCTTC	CAWNRGLVPYGYTF
TRBD1	TRBV2	many	TRBJ1-3	TGTGCCAGCATCTACAGGGGGGGAAACACCATATATTTT	CASIYRGGNTIYF
-	TRBV19	few	TRBJ2-1	TGTGCCAGTAGTATGGGGTACAATGAGCAGTTCTTC	CASSMGYNEQFF
-	TRBV20-1	many	TRBJ1-2	TGCAGTGCTAGGCGGACAGACTCCTATGGCTACACCTTC	CSARRTDSYGYTF
TRBD1	TRBV7-3	few	TRBJ2-2	TGTGCCATCCGGGACAGATCTACCGGGGAGCTGTTTTTT	CAIRDRSTGELFF
-	TRBV19	many	TRBJ2-1	TGTGCCAGTAGCCCTACTACCTACAATGAGCAGTTCTTC	CASSPTTYNEQFF
TRBD2	TRBV19	many	TRBJ2-1	TGTGCCAGTAGTATAGGCCAAAGCGGGGGGGGCTACAATGAGCAGTTCTTC	CASSIGQSGGGYNEQFF
-	TRBV20-1	-	TRBJ2-5	TGCAGTGCTAGAGATGTCCTGGAATGGGCCCAGTACTTC	CSARDVLEWAQYF
-	TRBV29-1	many	TRBJ2-7	TGCAGCACCGTCGGTCCCGGGTACGAGCAGTACTTC	CSTVGPGYEQYF
TRBD1	TRBV6-5	many	TRBJ1-6	TGTGCCAGCAGTTACGCGGGGACAGAACGTAATTCACCCCTCCACTTT	CASSYAGTERNSPLHF
-	TRBV27	-	TRBJ1-5	TGTGCCAGCAGTTTATTGGGGGGGTATAGCAATCAGCCCCAGCATTTT	CASSLLGGYSNQPQHF
-	TRBV4-2	few	TRBJ2-3	TGTGCCAGCAGCCAAGCTAACCAAGGACCCACAGATACGCAGTATTTT	CASSQANQGPTDTQYF
-	TRBV20-1	many	TRBJ2-1	TGCAGTGCTAGAGACGACCGGCGGTTTCTATCCTACAATGAGCAGTTCTTC	CSARDDRRFLSYNEQFF
-	TRBV12-3/TRBV12-4	many	TRBJ1-1	TGTGCCAGCAGTTTAGCGTCCGAGGGGACTGAAGCTTTCTTT	CASSLASEGTEAFF
TRBD2	TRBV28	many	TRBJ2-1	TGTGCCAGCAGTTTGGGGGGACTAGCGGGAGGGCCCAAGATCTCCTACAATGAGCAGTTCTTC	CASSLGGLAGGPKISYNEQFF
-	TRBV13	many	TRBJ1-2	TGTGCCAGCAGCCCGACCGGGGGGTCTAACTATGGCTACACCTTC	CASSPTGGSNYGYTF
TRBD1	TRBV7-3	many	TRBJ1-1	TGTGCCAGCAGTTTACAGGGGGACACTGAAGCTTTCTTT	CASSLQGDTEAFF
-	TRBV24-1	-	TRBJ2-1	TGTGCCACCAGTGATTCCCAAGGGACCCACAATGAGCAGTTCTTC	CATSDSQGTHNEQFF
TRBD1	TRBV27	many	TRBJ1-1	TGTGCCAGCAGTGAACAGGGGTATAACACTGAAGCTTTCTTT	CASSEQGYNTEAFF
TRBD2	TRBV10-3	-	TRBJ2-1	TGTGCCATCAGTGAGGACCCGGCGGGAGATTACAATGAGCAGTTCTTC	CAISEDPAGDYNEQFF
TRBD2	TRBV18	many	TRBJ2-1	TGTGCCAGCTCACCGCGGCTAGCGGGAGCGGGCGAGCAGTTCTTC	CASSPRLAGAGEQFF